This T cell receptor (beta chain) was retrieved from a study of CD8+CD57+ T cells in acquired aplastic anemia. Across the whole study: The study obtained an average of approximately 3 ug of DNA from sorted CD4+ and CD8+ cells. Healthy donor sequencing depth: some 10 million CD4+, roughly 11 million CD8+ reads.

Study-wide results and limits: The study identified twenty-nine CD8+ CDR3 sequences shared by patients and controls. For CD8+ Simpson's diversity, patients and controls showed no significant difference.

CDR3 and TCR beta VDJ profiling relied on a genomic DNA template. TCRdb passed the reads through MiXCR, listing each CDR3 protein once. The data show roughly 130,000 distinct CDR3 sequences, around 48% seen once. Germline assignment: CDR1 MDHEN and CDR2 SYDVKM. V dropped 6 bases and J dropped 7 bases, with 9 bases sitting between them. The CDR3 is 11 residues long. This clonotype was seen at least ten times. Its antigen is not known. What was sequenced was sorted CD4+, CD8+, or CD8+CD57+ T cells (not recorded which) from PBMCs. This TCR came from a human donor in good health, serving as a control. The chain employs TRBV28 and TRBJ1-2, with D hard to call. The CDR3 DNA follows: TGTGCCAGCAGGGGCCTTTTTGGCTACACCTTC. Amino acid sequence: CASRGLFGYTF.